The 16 T cell receptor beta chains listed next were all sequenced from one sample in a study of CD8 T cells in Susac syndrome. Random hexamers were used to reverse transcribe an amount of about 0.45 to 1 ug RNA. From the immunoSEQ multiplex PCR reads, TCRdb called clonotypes with MiXCR, one entry per CDR3 protein. The sample shows 200,000 or so distinct CDR3 sequences, about 95% of them seen only once. The sequenced material came from CD4+ T cells from PBMCs. Receptors were obtained from a human donor with multiple sclerosis.

V and J are TRBV29-1 and TRBJ2-5; 8 bases fit TRBD1. Germline CDR1 and CDR2: SQVTM and ANQGSEA. This CDR3 spans 13 amino acids. The V segment lost 5 bases and the J segment 2 bases; nucleotides outside the gene matches: 4. The CDR3 coding sequence is TGCAGCGTTCAGGGGGCGGCACAAGAGACCCAGTACTTC. Encoded protein: CSVQGAAQETQYF.

This chain uses TRBV30 with TRBJ2-4; TRBD2 is a possible D gene (6 bases). This CDR3 has 14 residues. Germline V CDR1 and CDR2: GTSNPN, SVGIG (reference sequence). The V gene lost 0 bases and the J gene lost 8 bases, with 14 bases spanning the gap. The CDR3 coding sequence is TGTGCCTGGAGTGTAATGTCACCGGGGGACATTCAGTACTTC. Its translation: CAWSVMSPGDIQYF.

The chain carries TRBV6-5 and TRBJ1-1; TRBD1 might be the D (5 bases). Germline V gene data show CDR1 as MNHEY and CDR2 as SVGAGI. CDR3 size: 13 residues. Trimming cost V 5 bases and J 1 base, with 8 bases left between them. The CDR3 sequence: CASSHQGNTEAFF. CDR3 coding DNA: TGTGCCAGCAGTCACCAGGGGAACACTGAAGCTTTCTTT.

The V gene is TRBV14, the J gene TRBJ2-5; 12 bases agree with TRBD2. V trimming: 3 bases; J trimming: 0 bases; junction bases outside the gene matches: 5. The CDR3 runs 17 residues. Germline V CDR1 and CDR2: SGHDN, FVKESK. The chain's CDR3 is CASSHRTSGIHQETQYF. The CDR3 nucleotides read TGTGCCAGCAGCCATAGGACTAGCGGGATACACCAAGAGACCCAGTACTTC.

The gene calls are TRBV20-1 and TRBJ1-1; TRBD1 might be the D (5 bases). This CDR3 contains 15 residues. Deletions cut 0 bases from V and 0 bases from J, with 11 bases between. Germline V gene lookup returns CDR1 DFQATT and CDR2 SNEGSKA (reference sequence). CDR3 amino acids: CSARDGAGLNTEAFF. The DNA of the CDR3 is TGCAGTGCTAGAGACGGGGCTGGGTTGAACACTGAAGCTTTCTTT.

The rearrangement uses TRBV7-9 and TRBJ1-6; D not resolved. The CDR3 has 12 amino acids. Per germline, CDR1 SEHNR and CDR2 FQNEAQ (reference sequence). Trimming removed 1 base at V and 8 bases at J, with 3 bases between. The CDR3 nucleotides read TGTGCCAGCAGCTTAGAGGATTCACCCCTCCACTTT. Translation gives CASSLEDSPLHF.

The rearrangement links TRBV6-4 to TRBJ2-7; a possible D gene is TRBD2 (5 bases). CDR3 size: 13 residues. Trimming cost V 2 bases and J 4 bases, with 9 bases left between them. Germline V CDR1 and CDR2: MRHNA, SNTAGT. The CDR3 loop reads CASSDQPGYEQYF. Written as DNA, the CDR3 is TGTGCCAGCAGTGACCAACCGGGGTACGAGCAGTACTTC.

This chain joins TRBV29-1 and TRBJ2-7; D may be TRBD1 or TRBD2 (5 bases each). Between the trimmed V and J ends, which lost 7 bases and 1 base, there was a span of 29 bases. In germline, CDR1 is SQVTM, CDR2 ANQGSEA. There are 18 residues in the CDR3. CDR3 residues: CSADFPATRGGDSYEQYF. CDR3 bases: TGCAGCGCCGACTTCCCGGCAACTAGGGGTGGAGATTCCTACGAGCAGTACTTC.

The J gene is TRBJ2-1, the V gene TRBV12-3 or TRBV12-4; 7 bases are shared with TRBD1. With 5 bases clipped from V and 6 bases from J, the junction kept 10 bases outside the gene matches. CDR3 size: 15 residues. CDR3 loop: CASSRDREGRNEQFF. The CDR3 nucleotides are TGTGCCAGCAGTCGAGACAGGGAAGGACGCAATGAGCAGTTCTTC.

V is TRBV24-1 and J is TRBJ2-3; possible D gene TRBD1, 6 bases. V lost 0 bases, J lost 10 bases, and 19 bases lay in between. The CDR3 is 16 residues long. Germline CDR1 reads KGHDR; CDR2 reads SFDVKD. This CDR3 reads CATSDLVTAGGGSQYF. As DNA, the CDR3 is TGTGCCACCAGTGATTTGGTGACGGCTGGGGGCGGATCGCAGTATTTT.

The chain recombines TRBV9 with TRBJ2-3; a possible D gene is TRBD2 (8 bases). Trimming left V 4 bases short and J 1 base short, with 16 bases between. CDR1 is SGDLS, CDR2 YYNGEE, per germline. This CDR3 is 16 amino acids long. CDR3 loop: CASSPRGREGTDTQYF. The CDR3 DNA sequence: TGTGCCAGCAGCCCTAGGGGGCGGGAGGGCACAGATACGCAGTATTTT.

The genes are TRBV18 and TRBJ1-5; D is undetermined. The germline V gene has CDR1 KGHSH and CDR2 LQKENI. The CDR3 is made up of 16 amino acids. The V end was cut by 3 bases, the J end by 0 bases, with 12 bases between. The CDR3 reads CASSPVTLSSNQPQHF. As DNA, the CDR3 is TGTGCCAGCTCACCGGTGACCTTAAGTAGCAATCAGCCCCAGCATTTT. Full variable domain (rest looked up from reference TRBV18 and TRBJ1-5): NAGVMQNPRHLVRRRGQEARLRCSPMKGHSHVYWYRQLPEEGLKFMVYLQKENIIDESGMPKERFSAEFPKEGPSILRIQQVVRGDSAAYFCASSPVTLSSNQPQHFGDGTRLSIL.

CDR3 DNA sequence: TGTGCCAGCAGCTTAACTAGCGGGGCGCAGTATTTT. This codes for CASSLTSGAQYF. The rearrangement joins TRBV5-4 to TRBJ2-3; TRBD2 matches 10 bases. V gave up 2 bases and J gave up 10 bases; unmatched junction bases: 1. There are 12 residues in the CDR3. CDR1 is SGHNT, CDR2 YYREEE, per germline (reference sequence).

V and J are TRBV12-3 or TRBV12-4 and TRBJ2-3, with TRBD2 identical over 7 bases. The CDR3 contains 14 residues. Trimming took 4 bases from V and 8 from J; bases not matched to a gene: 9. The CDR3: CASSWTRTSGTQYF. The CDR3 DNA follows: TGTGCCAGCAGTTGGACTAGAACGAGCGGTACGCAGTATTTT.

The genes are TRBV2 and TRBJ1-1; tentative D call: TRBD1 (6 bases). Germline-derived CDR1 and CDR2 are SNHLY and FYNNEI. V was clipped by 7 bases and J by 4 bases, with 13 bases between them. The CDR3 runs 13 residues. The CDR3 coding sequence is TGTGCCAGCAAGGAGGGGGAGGGCACTGAAGCTTTCTTT. As protein: CASKEGEGTEAFF.

This clonotype was recorded only once. This chain links TRBV3-1 with TRBJ2-1; 15 bases fit TRBD2. The CDR3 totals 16 residues. Germline CDR1 reads LGHDT; CDR2 reads YNNKEL (reference sequence). Trimming cost V 4 bases and J 7 bases; bases outside gene matches: 5. The CDR3 DNA is TGTGCCAGCAGCCCCGGACTAGCGGGAGGGCAGAATGAGCAGTTCTTC. Its translation is CASSPGLAGGQNEQFF.